The present T cell receptor (beta chain) was sequenced within a study of CD8+ T cells in alopecia areata. Whole-study findings and limits: Tofacitinib delivered significant drops in scalp clonality and in expanded CD8+ clones among the top 100.

Reverse transcribed after extraction, RNA yielded cDNA as the sequencing template. Profiling relied on immunoSEQ multiplex PCR, and the TCRdb table lists in-frame clones only, not all of them. Seen here are some 220,000 clones, more than 45% observed once, and the top ten hold 1.6%. CDR3 size: 12 residues. Trimming removed 3 bases from V and 7 bases from J, with 8 bases in between. Germline V gene lookup returns CDR1 SGHTA and CDR2 FQGNSA. Stated treatment: oral pan-JAK inhibitor, 5-10 mg twice daily. Comments on this clone: Its antigen is still unknown.

Sequencing used CD4+ T cells sorted from blood, obtained at week 4, from a patient treated with tofacitinib. The receptor's source is a human donor with alopecia areata. The chain joins TRBV7-2 to TRBJ2-3; D is undetermined. The CDR3 loop reads CASSLDRNTQYF. CDR3 bases: TGTGCCAGCAGCTTGGATCGGAATACGCAGTATTTT.